The next 3 T cell receptor beta chains were all read from a single sample in a study of cytomegalovirus exposure and HLA in healthy donors. The protocol was immunoSEQ multiplex PCR, while the TCRdb copy is restricted to in-frame clones and leaves out a portion. Altogether approximately 270,000 clones are present, around 90% being singletons, with the ten largest covering under 0.45%. Sequencing was carried out using PBMCs. These receptors all come from a woman between 18 and 29 years old in good health and CMV-seronegative.

A few counts support this clone. One end of the junction fails to match germline, which may point to a read error. V is TRBV30 and J is TRBJ1-2; possibly TRBD1 for D (5 bases). Germline lookup yields CDR1 GTSNPN and CDR2 SVGIG (reference sequence). This CDR3 has 12 amino acids. The chain's CDR3 is CAWIHSGTPGAF. CDR3 DNA sequence: TGTGCCTGGATCCACTCCGGGACTCCAGGTGCCTTC. The entire variable domain, with the rest obtained from reference TRBV30 and TRBJ1-2, is as follows: SQTIHQWPATLVQPVGSPLSLECTVEGTSNPNLYWYRQAAGRGLQLLFYSVGIGQISSEVPQNLSASRPQDRQFILSSKKLLLSDSGFYLCAWIHSGTPGAFGSGTRLTVV.

V and J are TRBV6-5 and TRBJ1-3; possible D gene TRBD1, 5 bases. This CDR3 region has 14 residues. Germline V gene sequence: CDR1 MNHEY, CDR2 SVGAGI. Deletions cut 4 bases from V and 5 bases from J, with 12 bases between. CDR3: CASSSRQSRNTIYF. DNA of the CDR3: TGTGCCAGCAGTTCCCGACAGTCTAGAAACACCATATATTTT.

In DNA form, the CDR3 reads TGCGCCAGCAGCTTGGCCAGGGCGAACACTGAAGCTTTCTTT. Translating it yields CASSLARANTEAFF. The chain carries TRBV5-1 and TRBJ1-1, with D perhaps matching TRBD1 (5 bases). V lost 0 bases, J lost 1 base, and 7 bases lay in between. Germline assignment: CDR1 SGHRS and CDR2 YFSETQ. The CDR3 totals 14 residues.